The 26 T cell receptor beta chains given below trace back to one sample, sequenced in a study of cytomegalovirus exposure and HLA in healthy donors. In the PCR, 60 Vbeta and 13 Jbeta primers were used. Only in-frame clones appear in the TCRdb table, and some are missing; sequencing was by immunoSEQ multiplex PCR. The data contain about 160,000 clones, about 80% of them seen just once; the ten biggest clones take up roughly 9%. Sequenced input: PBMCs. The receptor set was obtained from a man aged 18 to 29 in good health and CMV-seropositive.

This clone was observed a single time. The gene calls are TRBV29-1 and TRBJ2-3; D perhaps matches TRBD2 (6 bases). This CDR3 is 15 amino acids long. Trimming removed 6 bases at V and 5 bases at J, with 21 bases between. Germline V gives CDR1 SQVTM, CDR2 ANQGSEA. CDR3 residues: CSVTYLAPNLDTQYF. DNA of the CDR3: TGCAGCGTGACCTATCTAGCGCCCAATTTAGATACGCAGTATTTT.

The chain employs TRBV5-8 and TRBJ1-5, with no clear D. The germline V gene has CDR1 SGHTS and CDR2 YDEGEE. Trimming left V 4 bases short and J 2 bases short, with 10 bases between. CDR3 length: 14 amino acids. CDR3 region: CASSTPYGNQPQHF. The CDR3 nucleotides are TGTGCCAGCAGCACCCCCTATGGCAATCAGCCCCAGCATTTT.

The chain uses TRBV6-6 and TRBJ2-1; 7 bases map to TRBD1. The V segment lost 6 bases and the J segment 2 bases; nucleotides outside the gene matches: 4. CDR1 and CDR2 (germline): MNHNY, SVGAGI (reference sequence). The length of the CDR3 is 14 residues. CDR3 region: CASRRDRAYNEQFF. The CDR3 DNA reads TGTGCCAGCAGGAGAGACAGGGCCTACAATGAGCAGTTCTTC.

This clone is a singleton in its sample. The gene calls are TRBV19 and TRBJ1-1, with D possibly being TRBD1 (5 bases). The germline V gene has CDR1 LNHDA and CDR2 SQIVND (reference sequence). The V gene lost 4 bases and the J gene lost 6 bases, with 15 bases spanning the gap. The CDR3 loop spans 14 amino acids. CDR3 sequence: CASSKEGWGAEAFF. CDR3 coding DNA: TGTGCCAGTAGTAAAGAAGGGTGGGGGGCTGAAGCTTTCTTT.

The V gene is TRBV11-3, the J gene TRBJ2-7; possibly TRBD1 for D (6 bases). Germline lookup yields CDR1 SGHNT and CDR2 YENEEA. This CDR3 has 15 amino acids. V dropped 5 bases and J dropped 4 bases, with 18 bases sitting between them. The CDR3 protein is CASSIQTGSTYEQYF. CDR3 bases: TGTGCCAGCAGCATCCAAACAGGGTCTACTTACGAGCAGTACTTC. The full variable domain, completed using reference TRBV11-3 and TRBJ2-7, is EAGVVQSPRYKIIEKKQPVAFWCNPISGHNTLYWYLQNLGQGPELLIRYENEEAVDDSQLPKDRFSAERLKGVDSTLKIQPAELGDSAVYLCASSIQTGSTYEQYFGPGTRLTVT.

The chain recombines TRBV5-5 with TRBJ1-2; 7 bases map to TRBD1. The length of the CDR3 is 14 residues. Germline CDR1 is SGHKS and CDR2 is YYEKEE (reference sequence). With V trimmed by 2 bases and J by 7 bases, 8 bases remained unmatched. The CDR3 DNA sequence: TGTGCCAGCAGCTTCCCGGAGGGGGCGGGTGGCTACACCTTC. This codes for CASSFPEGAGGYTF.

The CDR3 loop is CASSQARGTLSYNEQFF. The CDR3 DNA is TGTGCCAGCAGCCAGGCCCGGGGGACCCTCTCCTACAATGAGCAGTTCTTC. The chain carries TRBV7-8 and TRBJ2-1; D might be TRBD2 (6 bases). The CDR3 runs to 17 residues. Trimming left V 5 bases short and J 0 bases short, with 17 bases between. The germline gives CDR1 SGHVS, CDR2 FQNEAQ.

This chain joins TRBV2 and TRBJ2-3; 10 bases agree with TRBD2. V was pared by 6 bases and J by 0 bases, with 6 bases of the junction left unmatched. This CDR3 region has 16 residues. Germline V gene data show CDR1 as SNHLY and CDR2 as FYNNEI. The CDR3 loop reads CASRGGLAASTDTQYF. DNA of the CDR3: TGTGCCAGCAGGGGAGGACTAGCGGCTAGCACAGATACGCAGTATTTT. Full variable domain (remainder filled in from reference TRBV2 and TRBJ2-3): EPEVTQTPSHQVTQMGQEVILRCVPISNHLYFYWYRQILGQKVEFLVSFYNNEISEKSEIFDDQFSVERPDGSNFTLKIRSTKLEDSAMYFCASRGGLAASTDTQYFGPGTRLTVL.

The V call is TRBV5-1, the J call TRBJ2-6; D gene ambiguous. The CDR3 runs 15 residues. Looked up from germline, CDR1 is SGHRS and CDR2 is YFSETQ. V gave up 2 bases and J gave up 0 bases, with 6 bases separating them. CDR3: CASSLTRSGANVLTF. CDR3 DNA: TGCGCCAGCAGCTTAACTCGCTCTGGGGCCAACGTCCTGACTTTC.

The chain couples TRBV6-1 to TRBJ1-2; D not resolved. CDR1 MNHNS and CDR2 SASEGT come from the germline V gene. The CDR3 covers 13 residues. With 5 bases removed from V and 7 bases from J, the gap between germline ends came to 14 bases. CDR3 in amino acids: CASSPSGGRGYTF. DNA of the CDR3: TGTGCCAGCAGTCCCTCGGGAGGTCGTGGCTACACCTTC.

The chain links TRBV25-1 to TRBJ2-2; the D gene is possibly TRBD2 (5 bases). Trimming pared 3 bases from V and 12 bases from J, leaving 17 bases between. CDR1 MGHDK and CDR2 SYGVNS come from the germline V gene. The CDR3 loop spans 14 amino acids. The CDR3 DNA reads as TGTGCCAGCAGTGAGACGGCCCCCGGGGAGCAGCTGTTTTTT. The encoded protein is CASSETAPGEQLFF. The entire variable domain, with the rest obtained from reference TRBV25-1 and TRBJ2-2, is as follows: EADIYQTPRYLVIGTGKKITLECSQTMGHDKMYWYQQDPGMELHLIHYSYGVNSTEKGDLSSESTVSRIRTEHFPLTLESARPSHTSQYLCASSETAPGEQLFFGEGSRLTVL.

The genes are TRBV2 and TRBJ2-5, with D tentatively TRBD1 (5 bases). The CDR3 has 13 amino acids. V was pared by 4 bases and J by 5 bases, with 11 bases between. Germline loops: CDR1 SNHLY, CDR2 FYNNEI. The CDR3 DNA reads TGTGCCAGCAGTGTTAGGGGTGAGGAGACCCAGTACTTC. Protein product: CASSVRGEETQYF.

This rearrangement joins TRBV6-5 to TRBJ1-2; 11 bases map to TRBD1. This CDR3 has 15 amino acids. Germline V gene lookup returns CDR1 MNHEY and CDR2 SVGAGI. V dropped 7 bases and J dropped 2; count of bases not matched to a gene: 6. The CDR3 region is CASTDRGRGNYGYTF. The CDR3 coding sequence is TGTGCCAGCACGGACAGGGGGCGAGGAAACTATGGCTACACCTTC.

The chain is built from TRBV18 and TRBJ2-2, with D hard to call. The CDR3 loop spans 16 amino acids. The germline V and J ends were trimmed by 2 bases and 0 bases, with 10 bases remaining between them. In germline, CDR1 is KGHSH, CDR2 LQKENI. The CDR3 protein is CASSPSHTSNTGELFF. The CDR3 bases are TGTGCCAGCTCACCATCCCACACATCGAACACCGGGGAGCTGTTTTTT.

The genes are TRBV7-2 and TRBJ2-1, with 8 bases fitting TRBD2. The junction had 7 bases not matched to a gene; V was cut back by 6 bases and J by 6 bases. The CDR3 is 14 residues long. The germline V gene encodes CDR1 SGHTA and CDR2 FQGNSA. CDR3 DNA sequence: TGTGCCAGCAGTACCGGGACTAGAGTCAATGAGCAGTTCTTC. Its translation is CASSTGTRVNEQFF.

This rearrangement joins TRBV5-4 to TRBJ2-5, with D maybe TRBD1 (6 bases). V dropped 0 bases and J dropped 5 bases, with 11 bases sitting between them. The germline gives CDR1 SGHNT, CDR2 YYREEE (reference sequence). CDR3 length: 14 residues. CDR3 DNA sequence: TGTGCCAGCAGCTTGGTGGGACAAGGGGAGACCCAGTACTTC. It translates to CASSLVGQGETQYF.

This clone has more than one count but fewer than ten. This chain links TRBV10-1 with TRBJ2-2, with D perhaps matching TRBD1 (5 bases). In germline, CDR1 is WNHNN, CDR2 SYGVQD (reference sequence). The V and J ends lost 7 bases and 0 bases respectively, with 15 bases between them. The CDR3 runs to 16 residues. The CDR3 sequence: CASTPLDSPNTGELFF. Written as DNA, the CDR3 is TGCGCCAGCACCCCTCTCGACAGTCCGAACACCGGGGAGCTGTTTTTT.

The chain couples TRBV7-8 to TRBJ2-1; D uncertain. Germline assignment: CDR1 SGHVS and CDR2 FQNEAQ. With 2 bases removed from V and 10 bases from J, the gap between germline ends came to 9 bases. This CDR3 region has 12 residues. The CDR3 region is CASSLSRSEQFF. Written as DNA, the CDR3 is TGTGCCAGCAGCTTATCTAGAAGCGAGCAGTTCTTC.

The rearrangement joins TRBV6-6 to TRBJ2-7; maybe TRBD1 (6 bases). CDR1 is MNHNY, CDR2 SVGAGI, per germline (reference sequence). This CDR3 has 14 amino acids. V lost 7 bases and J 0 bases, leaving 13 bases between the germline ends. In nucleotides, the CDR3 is TGTGCCAGCAACTCTGACAGGAGCTCCTACGAGCAGTACTTC. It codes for CASNSDRSSYEQYF.

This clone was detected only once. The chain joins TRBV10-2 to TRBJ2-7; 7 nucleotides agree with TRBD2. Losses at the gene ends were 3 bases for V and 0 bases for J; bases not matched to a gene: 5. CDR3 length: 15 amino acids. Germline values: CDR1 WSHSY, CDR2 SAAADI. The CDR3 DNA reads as TGCGCCAGCAGTGACAAGGGGAGGGTCTCCTACGAGCAGTACTTC. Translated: CASSDKGRVSYEQYF.

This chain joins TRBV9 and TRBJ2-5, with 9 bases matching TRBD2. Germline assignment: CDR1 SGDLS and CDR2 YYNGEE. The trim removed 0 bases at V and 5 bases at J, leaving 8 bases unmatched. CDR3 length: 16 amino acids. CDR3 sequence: CASSVAAGGPGETQYF. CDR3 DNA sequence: TGTGCCAGCAGCGTAGCGGCGGGGGGGCCCGGGGAGACCCAGTACTTC.

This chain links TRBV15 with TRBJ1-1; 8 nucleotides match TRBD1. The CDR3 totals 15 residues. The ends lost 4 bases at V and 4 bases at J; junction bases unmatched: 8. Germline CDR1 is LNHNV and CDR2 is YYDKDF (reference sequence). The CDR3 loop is CATSTDRGPGTEAFF. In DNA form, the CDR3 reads TGTGCCACCAGCACTGACAGGGGTCCCGGCACTGAAGCTTTCTTT.

CDR3 amino acids: CASSIWRGEAGGRHEQFF. In DNA, the CDR3 is TGTGCCAGTAGTATATGGAGAGGTGAAGCGGGAGGGCGACATGAGCAGTTCTTC. The rearrangement joins TRBV19 to TRBJ2-1; 10 bases agree with TRBD2. The germline gives CDR1 LNHDA, CDR2 SQIVND (reference sequence). Trimming at V came to 2 bases and at J to 8 bases, leaving 15 bases not matched to a gene. This CDR3 is 18 amino acids long.

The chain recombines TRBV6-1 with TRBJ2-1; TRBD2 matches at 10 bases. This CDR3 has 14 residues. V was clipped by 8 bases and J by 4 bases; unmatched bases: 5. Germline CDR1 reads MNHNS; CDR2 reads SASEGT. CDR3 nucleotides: TGTGCCAGCGGTCTAGCGGGAGTTTACAATGAGCAGTTCTTC. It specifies CASGLAGVYNEQFF.

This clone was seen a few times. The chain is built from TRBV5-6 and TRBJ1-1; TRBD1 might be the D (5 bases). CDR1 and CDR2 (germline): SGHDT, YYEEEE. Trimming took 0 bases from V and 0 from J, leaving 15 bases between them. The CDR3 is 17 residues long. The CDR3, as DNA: TGTGCCAGCAGCTTGGACGGTAGGGGATATATGAACACTGAAGCTTTCTTT. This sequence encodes CASSLDGRGYMNTEAFF.

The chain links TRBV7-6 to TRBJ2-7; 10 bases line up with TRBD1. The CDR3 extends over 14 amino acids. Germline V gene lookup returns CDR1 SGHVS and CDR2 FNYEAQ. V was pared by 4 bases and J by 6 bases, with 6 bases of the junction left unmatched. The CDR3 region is CASSSRTGGLEQYF. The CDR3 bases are TGTGCCAGCAGCTCCCGGACAGGGGGACTCGAGCAGTACTTC.